The 30 T cell receptor beta chains presented below share a single source sample, sequenced in a study of T cell responses to AZD1222 COVID-19 vaccine. The repertoire was sequenced with immunoSEQ multiplex PCR; TCRdb's copy has only in-frame clones and lacks some. The data show 120,000 or so clones, 88% seen once. Source: peripheral blood, taken on day 0 of AZD1222 vaccination. The receptors shown here come from an adult in good health.

The chain is built from TRBV18 and TRBJ1-1; 7 bases are shared with TRBD1. The CDR3 totals 13 residues. Per the germline V gene, CDR1 is KGHSH and CDR2 is LQKENI. The V and J ends lost 3 bases and 10 bases, in that order; junction bases with no gene match: 8. CDR3 protein: CASSPGTGDLAFF. The CDR3 nucleotides read TGTGCCAGCTCACCGGGAACAGGGGATTTAGCTTTCTTT.

This CDR3 reads CASSEAADSPLHF. CDR3 in DNA: TGTGCCAGCAGTGAAGCAGCCGATTCACCCCTCCACTTT. The rearrangement links TRBV6-1 to TRBJ1-6, with D uncertain. Germline CDR1 is MNHNS and CDR2 is SASEGT. V lost 0 bases to trimming and J lost 8 bases, with 5 bases between them. This CDR3 contains 13 residues.

The V call is TRBV5-4, the J call TRBJ1-1, with D possibly matching TRBD1 (6 bases). The CDR3 loop spans 15 amino acids. The V gene's germline CDR1 is SGHNT and CDR2 YYREEE (reference sequence). V lost 4 bases and J 1 base, leaving 14 bases between the germline ends. The CDR3 coding sequence is TGTGCCAGCAGCCTGGACAGTGGAGGGAACACTGAAGCTTTCTTT. Its translation is CASSLDSGGNTEAFF.

V and J are TRBV7-2 and TRBJ1-2; 9 bases are a match to TRBD1. CDR1 and CDR2 (germline): SGHTA, FQGNSA. The CDR3 covers 14 residues. Trimming cost V 6 bases and J 6 bases; bases outside gene matches: 8. The CDR3: CASRGGDREHGYTF. Written as DNA, the CDR3 is TGTGCCAGCAGGGGAGGGGACAGGGAGCATGGCTACACCTTC.

The chain recombines TRBV6-5 with TRBJ2-1; TRBD2 matches 7 bases. The junction had 5 bases not matched to a gene; V was cut back by 4 bases and J by 8 bases. This CDR3 region has 13 residues. Looked up from germline, CDR1 is MNHEY and CDR2 is SVGAGI. The CDR3 region has the DNA TGTGCCAGCAGTTTACGGGGGGTGGATGAGCAGTTCTTC. It yields the protein CASSLRGVDEQFF.

CDR3 nucleotides: TGTGCCAGCAGCTTAGGGCCCCAAGAGACCCAGTACTTC. This sequence encodes CASSLGPQETQYF. This chain uses TRBV11-3 with TRBJ2-5; D call uncertain. The CDR3 totals 13 residues. Germline CDR1 is SGHNT and CDR2 is YENEEA. The V end lost 1 base, the J end lost 1 base, and 4 bases lay between the germline ends.

The chain recombines TRBV6-2 or TRBV6-3 with TRBJ2-1; 10 nucleotides match TRBD2. CDR3 size: 14 residues. J gave up 8 bases and V 5 bases, and 6 bases lay outside the gene matches. Germline V gene data show CDR1 as MNHEY and CDR2 as SVGEGT. The CDR3 DNA follows: TGTGCCAGCAGTCCGGGGACTAGCGCCGATGAGCAGTTCTTC. This gives the protein CASSPGTSADEQFF.

The chain links TRBV3-1 (or the pseudogene TRBV3-2) to TRBJ1-1; D remains ambiguous. Trimming removed 4 bases from V and 1 base from J, with 10 bases in between. In germline, CDR1 is LGHDT, CDR2 YNNKEL (reference sequence). The CDR3 sequence is 14 residues long. In DNA, the CDR3 is TGTGCCAGCAGCCTGACATTGCCGAACACTGAAGCTTTCTTT. This codes for CASSLTLPNTEAFF.

This clone appeared once. J is TRBJ1-6 and V is TRBV6-5; possible D gene TRBD1, 5 bases. This CDR3 is built from 15 residues. The germline V and J ends were trimmed by 0 bases and 10 bases, with 13 bases remaining between them. Germline CDR1 and CDR2: MNHEY and SVGAGI. DNA of the CDR3: TGTGCCAGCAGTTACTCTCGTCCCGGGGCCTCACCCCTCCACTTT. Residues: CASSYSRPGASPLHF.

V and J are TRBV5-1 and TRBJ1-3, with D possibly matching TRBD1 (6 bases). V gave up 0 bases and J gave up 4 bases, with 11 bases separating them. CDR1 and CDR2 from the germline V gene are SGHRS and YFSETQ. CDR3 length: 15 residues. This chain's CDR3 is CASSLGSGTGNTIYF. The CDR3 DNA is TGCGCCAGCAGCTTGGGCTCCGGGACAGGAAACACCATATATTTT.

This clone was seen a few times. This chain uses TRBV23-1 with TRBJ1-5; 9 bases agree with TRBD1. TRBV23-1 is labeled an ORF, and its function is uncertain. Losses at the gene ends were 6 bases for V and 6 bases for J; bases not matched to a gene: 6. This CDR3 contains 14 residues. In DNA, the CDR3 is TGCGCCAGCAGCCCTGAGACAGGGGGTCAGCCCCAGCATTTT. Translating gives CASSPETGGQPQHF.

The CDR3 protein is CASSLKGSGNTIYF. CDR3 nucleotides: TGTGCCAGCAGTTTGAAGGGTTCTGGAAACACCATATATTTT. This chain joins TRBV6-5 and TRBJ1-3, with D uncertain. CDR3 length equals 14 residues. V was trimmed by 4 bases and J by 1 base, leaving 8 bases between them. Germline V CDR1 and CDR2: MNHEY, SVGAGI.

The chain carries TRBV3-1 (or the pseudogene TRBV3-2) and TRBJ2-1, with no clear D. The CDR3 totals 19 residues. CDR1 and CDR2 (germline): LGHDT, YNNKEL (reference sequence). V lost 3 bases, J lost 0 bases, and 21 bases lay in between. For the CDR3, the DNA is TGTGCCAGCAGCCATTCTGGGATAGGGCCTAAAGGCTCCTACAATGAGCAGTTCTTC. Translated: CASSHSGIGPKGSYNEQFF.

The chain combines TRBV9 with TRBJ2-7; the D is unclear. Looked up from germline, CDR1 is SGDLS and CDR2 is YYNGEE. This CDR3 contains 15 residues. V shed 4 bases and J shed 0 bases, with 14 bases lying between them. CDR3 region: CASSPRAEPSYEQYF. The CDR3 nucleotides read TGTGCCAGCAGCCCCCGAGCAGAGCCCTCCTACGAGCAGTACTTC.

The rearrangement uses TRBV7-9 and TRBJ2-5; 12 nucleotides line up with TRBD2. CDR1 SEHNR and CDR2 FQNEAQ come from the germline V gene (reference sequence). The J segment lost 3 bases and the V segment lost 5 bases, leaving 7 bases of the junction unmatched. The CDR3 contains 16 residues. CDR3 DNA: TGTGCCAGCAGCGACGCGACTAGCGGGGGAAAAGAGACCCAGTACTTC. This gives the protein CASSDATSGGKETQYF. Variable domain in full (rest from reference TRBV7-9 and TRBJ2-5): DTGVSQNPRHKITKRGQNVTFRCDPISEHNRLYWYRQTLGQGPEFLTYFQNEAQLEKSRLLSDRFSAERPKGSFSTLEIQRTEQGDSAMYLCASSDATSGGKETQYFGPGTRLLVL.

The chain joins TRBV24-1 to TRBJ2-5, with 7 bases identical to TRBD2. With 8 bases clipped from V and 5 bases from J, the junction kept 19 bases outside the gene matches. Per germline, CDR1 KGHDR and CDR2 SFDVKD. The length of the CDR3 is 17 residues. The CDR3 DNA is TGTGCCACCACCCACGGGCAGGGAGCGGGATGCATGGAGACCCAGTACTTC. Protein product: CATTHGQGAGCMETQYF.

This clone was seen a handful of times. V is TRBV5-1 and J is TRBJ1-2, with D hard to call. V was pared by 4 bases and J by 2 bases, with 15 bases between. Germline V gene lookup returns CDR1 SGHRS and CDR2 YFSETQ. CDR3 length equals 15 residues. As DNA, the CDR3 is TGCGCCAGCAGCAAGAGTGCGGCGAACAACTATGGCTACACCTTC. It is translated as CASSKSAANNYGYTF.

V is TRBV3-1 (or the pseudogene TRBV3-2) and J is TRBJ2-1, with D tentatively TRBD2 (5 bases). This CDR3 has 15 residues. V shed 0 bases and J shed 6 bases, with 12 bases lying between them. Per the germline V gene, CDR1 is LGHDT and CDR2 is YNNKEL (reference sequence). In nucleotides, the CDR3 is TGTGCCAGCAGCCAAGACGGAGGCAACTTCAATGAGCAGTTCTTC. Translating it yields CASSQDGGNFNEQFF.

The chain recombines TRBV6-5 with TRBJ2-3; 8 bases map to TRBD1. The CDR3 loop spans 15 amino acids. V dropped 6 bases and J dropped 6; count of bases not matched to a gene: 11. From germline, CDR1 is MNHEY and CDR2 SVGAGI. CDR3 nucleotide sequence: TGTGCCAGCAGCCGAACCTGGACAGGGCCCGATACGCAGTATTTT. Translation: CASSRTWTGPDTQYF.

This clone has only a few counts. The gene calls are TRBV9 and TRBJ2-3, with D tentatively TRBD1 or TRBD2 (6 bases each). V shed 0 bases and J shed 3 bases, with 17 bases lying between them. The germline CDR1 and CDR2 sequences are SGDLS and YYNGEE. The CDR3 runs 17 residues. The CDR3 region has the DNA TGTGCCAGCAGCGTAGTAGGGGGGCGCATCAGTACAGATACGCAGTATTTT. It translates to CASSVVGGRISTDTQYF.

The V and J genes are TRBV5-1 and TRBJ2-7; D unclear. Germline CDR1 reads SGHRS; CDR2 reads YFSETQ. The CDR3 is 14 residues long. V dropped 4 bases and J dropped 6 bases, with 17 bases sitting between them. CDR3 sequence: CASSPKVHSAEQYF. Written as DNA, the CDR3 is TGCGCCAGCAGCCCTAAGGTCCACTCAGCCGAGCAGTACTTC.

The chain is built from TRBV5-1 and TRBJ2-7; a possible D gene is TRBD2 (6 bases). This CDR3 is built from 14 residues. Germline-derived CDR1 and CDR2 are SGHRS and YFSETQ. The ends were cut back, 6 bases at V and 6 bases at J, with 19 bases in the middle. CDR3 residues: CASMAGPQSGEQYF. In DNA, the CDR3 is TGCGCCAGCATGGCGGGACCTCAATCCGGCGAGCAGTACTTC.

This chain uses TRBV27 with TRBJ2-1, with 10 positions matching TRBD2. After removal of 6 bases from V and 8 bases from J, the junction contained 22 bases not matched to a gene. This CDR3 is built from 19 residues. Germline CDR1 and CDR2: MNHEY and SMNVEV (reference sequence). The CDR3 nucleotides read TGTGCCAGCAGCCCCACACTTGTCCGAGCGGGAGGGCCAAAGGATGAGCAGTTCTTC. Translated, it gives CASSPTLVRAGGPKDEQFF.

The genes are TRBV15 and TRBJ1-5; no firm D call. V shed 0 bases and J shed 7 bases, with 7 bases lying between them. Looked up from germline, CDR1 is LNHNV and CDR2 is YYDKDF (reference sequence). The CDR3 covers 13 residues. In DNA, the CDR3 is TGTGCCACCAGCAGAGATCTGGGGCAGCCCCAGCATTTT. The encoded protein is CATSRDLGQPQHF.

The chain combines TRBV29-1 with TRBJ2-2, with D maybe TRBD2 (5 bases). The V end lost 4 bases, the J end lost 4 bases, and 13 bases lay between the germline ends. CDR3 length: 14 residues. From germline, CDR1 is SQVTM and CDR2 ANQGSEA. Written as DNA, the CDR3 is TGCAGCGTTGTAAGGGTACGGGGCACCGGGGAGCTGTTTTTT. Amino acid sequence: CSVVRVRGTGELFF.

J is TRBJ2-5 and V is TRBV10-1; perhaps TRBD2 as D (6 bases). CDR1 WNHNN and CDR2 SYGVQD come from the germline V gene (reference sequence). Trimming removed 6 bases from V and 3 bases from J, with 20 bases in between. The CDR3 covers 16 residues. CDR3 region: CASRDLNLRGKETQYF. The CDR3 DNA reads TGCGCCAGCAGGGACCTCAATTTGCGGGGAAAAGAGACCCAGTACTTC.

This clone was counted once. The genes are TRBV28 and TRBJ2-7; TRBD2 agrees at 7 bases. CDR1 MDHEN and CDR2 SYDVKM come from the germline V gene. The CDR3 extends over 15 amino acids. Trimming removed 1 base from V and 2 bases from J; junction bases left unmatched: 5. The CDR3 protein is CASSLFSSGAYEQYF. CDR3 sequence (DNA): TGTGCCAGCAGTTTATTTTCTAGCGGAGCCTACGAGCAGTACTTC.

The chain carries TRBV27 and TRBJ2-3; D is ambiguous. The V end lost 6 bases, the J end lost 2 bases, and 3 bases lay between the germline ends. In germline, CDR1 is MNHEY, CDR2 SMNVEV (reference sequence). CDR3 length equals 11 residues. In nucleotides, the CDR3 is TGTGCCAGCAGGGCCACAGATACGCAGTATTTT. This sequence encodes CASRATDTQYF.

The V and J genes are TRBV18 and TRBJ1-5; tentatively, D is TRBD1 (5 bases). The CDR3 runs to 16 residues. The V end was cut by 3 bases, the J end by 4 bases, with 16 bases between. Germline V gives CDR1 KGHSH, CDR2 LQKENI. The CDR3 spells CASSPSQGGTNQPQHF. CDR3 bases: TGTGCCAGCTCACCCTCTCAGGGAGGAACAAATCAGCCCCAGCATTTT.

The CDR3 region has the DNA TGCGCCAGCAGCTTAGGGACAGGGGGCATCAATGAGCAGTTCTTC. Translating gives CASSLGTGGINEQFF. This chain links TRBV5-1 with TRBJ2-1, with TRBD1 matching 12 bases. The CDR3 totals 15 residues. J gave up 6 bases and V 2 bases, and 3 bases lay outside the gene matches. Germline CDR1 is SGHRS and CDR2 is YFSETQ.